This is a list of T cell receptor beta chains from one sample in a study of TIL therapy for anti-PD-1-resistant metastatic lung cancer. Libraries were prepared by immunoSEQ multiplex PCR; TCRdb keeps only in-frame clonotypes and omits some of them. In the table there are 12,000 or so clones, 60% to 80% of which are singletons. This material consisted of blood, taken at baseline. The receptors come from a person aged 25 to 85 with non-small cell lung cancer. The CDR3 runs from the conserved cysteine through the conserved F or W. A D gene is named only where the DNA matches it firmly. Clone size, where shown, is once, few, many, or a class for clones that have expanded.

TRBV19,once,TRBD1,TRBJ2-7,CASTPRPIGSLGTGTYEQYF,TGTGCCAGTACCCCAAGACCCATCGGGTCTCTTGGGACAGGGACCTACGAGCAGTACTTC
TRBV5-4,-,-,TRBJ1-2,CASSQDGNYGYTF,TGTGCCAGCAGCCAAGACGGCAACTATGGCTACACCTTC
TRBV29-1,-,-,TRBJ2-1,CSVDRAYNEQFF,TGCAGCGTTGATCGGGCCTACAATGAGCAGTTCTTC
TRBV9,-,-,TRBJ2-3,CASSFGSTDTQYF,TGTGCCAGCAGCTTCGGGAGCACAGATACGCAGTATTTT
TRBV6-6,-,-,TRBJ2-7,CASSSMGDEQYF,TGTGCCAGCAGTTCTATGGGGGACGAGCAGTACTTC
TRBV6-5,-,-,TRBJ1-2,CASSYFQGNYGYTF,TGTGCCAGCAGTTACTTCCAGGGGAACTATGGCTACACCTTC
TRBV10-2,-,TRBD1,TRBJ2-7,CASRGQGSIHEQYF,TGCGCCAGCAGGGGACAGGGATCCATCCACGAGCAGTACTTC
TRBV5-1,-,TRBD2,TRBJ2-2,CASSFGLADTGELFF,TGCGCCAGCAGCTTTGGACTAGCAGACACCGGGGAGCTGTTTTTT
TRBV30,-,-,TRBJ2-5,CAWSGQTQYF,TGTGCCTGGAGTGGCCAGACCCAGTACTTC
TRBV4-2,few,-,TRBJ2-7,CASSQDPGGTFYEQYF,TGTGCCAGCAGCCAAGATCCGGGCGGGACCTTCTACGAGCAGTACTTC